This T cell receptor beta chain was documented in a study of shared clonotypes between healthy human individuals. Of note for this clone: The antigen remains unidentified.

Each subset's genomic DNA was split evenly across several immunoSEQ plates. The table came from immunoSEQ multiplex PCR; TCRdb's copy has only in-frame clones and leaves some out. Seen here are roughly 590,000 clones, less than 97% observed once, and the top ten hold 0.11%. Whole-study findings and limits: Several donors showed sharing of about 4.6% of naive CD4 clonotypes. Despite large depth, sorted-subset datasets appeared incompletely sequenced. The expectation was that sequencing depth would affect clonotype sharing among donors.

Cells designated naive CD8 were CD45RO-negative and were positively selected for CCR7, with terminally differentiated effector memory CD45RA+ cells excluded. Germline V gene lookup returns CDR1 LNHDA and CDR2 SQIVND (reference sequence). V was clipped by 5 bases and J by 5 bases, with 15 bases between them. The CDR3 has 14 amino acids. The sample comprised naive CD8+ T cells sorted from blood. This TCR was recovered from a woman aged 25 to 39 in good health. V gene TRBV19 combines with J gene TRBJ2-5; the D gene is possibly TRBD1 (5 bases). CDR3 protein: CASSFRQLGETQYF. Here the CDR3 DNA reads TGTGCCAGTAGTTTCCGACAGCTTGGGGAGACCCAGTACTTC.